This TCR beta chain was recovered during a study of neurological immune-mediated disorders. Study conclusions and caveats: The multiple sclerosis repertoire cluster lacked an association with any feature, whether clinical or MRI. The study found the most TCR clonal expansion in HTLV-1-associated myelopathy and the least in multiple sclerosis, below healthy controls. Private repertoires in all groups were suggested by the finding that expanded clones across subjects shared no CDR3 amino acid sequences.

The CDR3 runs to 15 residues. Trimming removed 5 bases from V and 9 bases from J; junction bases left unmatched: 5. The sample holds many counts of this clonotype. Its target is not known. The unsorted libraries had their origin in 2 million PBMCs stored at -80 C. TCRdb ran MiXCR on the 5' RACE reads and lists one entry per CDR3 protein. The table has approximately 50,000 distinct CDR3 sequences, around 4% seen once. V and J are TRBV12-3 or TRBV12-4 and TRBJ2-1, with TRBD2 matching 15 bases. The sample taken for sequencing was PBMCs. The source is a man aged 25 to 40 with multiple sclerosis. CDR3 DNA sequence: TGTGCCAGCAGTCAAGGGACTAGCGGGAGGATTGAGCAGTTCTTC. Protein sequence: CASSQGTSGRIEQFF.